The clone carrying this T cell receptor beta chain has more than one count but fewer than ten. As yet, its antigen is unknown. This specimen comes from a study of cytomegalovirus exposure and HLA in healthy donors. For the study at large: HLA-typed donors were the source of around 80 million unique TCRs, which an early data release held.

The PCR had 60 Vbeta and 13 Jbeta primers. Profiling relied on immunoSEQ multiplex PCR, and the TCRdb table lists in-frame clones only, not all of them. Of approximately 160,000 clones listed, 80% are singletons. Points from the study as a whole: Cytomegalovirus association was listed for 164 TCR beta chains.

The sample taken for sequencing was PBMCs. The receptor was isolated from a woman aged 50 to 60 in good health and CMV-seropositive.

The CDR3 bases are TGTGCCAGCAGGGAATCGGACAGGGGGAGTTACAATGAGCAGTTCTTC. Its protein product is CASRESDRGSYNEQFF. The chain has TRBV4-2 and TRBJ2-1; 10 nucleotides align to TRBD1. After removal of 6 bases from V and 4 bases from J, the junction contained 9 bases not matched to a gene. Per the germline V gene, CDR1 is LGHNA and CDR2 is YNFKEQ. The CDR3 has 16 residues.